This T cell receptor (beta chain) appears in the sequencing data of a study of blood T cell repertoires in COVID-19. Whole-study context: Sources were T cells, B-cell-depleted T cells, or PBMCs; the material itself was cDNA or gDNA.

Assay used: immunoSEQ multiplex PCR; TCRdb lists only in-frame clones, some missing. Of 250,000 or so clones in the sample, 86% were seen once. This clone was seen just once. Germline V gene lookup returns CDR1 LGHDT and CDR2 YNNKEL (reference sequence). Trimming pared 1 base from V and 1 base from J, leaving 5 bases between. There are 14 residues in the CDR3. The chain couples TRBV3-1 (or the pseudogene TRBV3-2) to TRBJ1-5; no definite D call. Sample: peripheral blood. The TCR sequence derives from a man older than 75 with acute or convalescent COVID-19. CDR3 in amino acids: CASSQGRSNQPQHF. The CDR3 DNA reads as TGTGCCAGCAGCCAAGGTAGAAGCAATCAGCCCCAGCATTTT.